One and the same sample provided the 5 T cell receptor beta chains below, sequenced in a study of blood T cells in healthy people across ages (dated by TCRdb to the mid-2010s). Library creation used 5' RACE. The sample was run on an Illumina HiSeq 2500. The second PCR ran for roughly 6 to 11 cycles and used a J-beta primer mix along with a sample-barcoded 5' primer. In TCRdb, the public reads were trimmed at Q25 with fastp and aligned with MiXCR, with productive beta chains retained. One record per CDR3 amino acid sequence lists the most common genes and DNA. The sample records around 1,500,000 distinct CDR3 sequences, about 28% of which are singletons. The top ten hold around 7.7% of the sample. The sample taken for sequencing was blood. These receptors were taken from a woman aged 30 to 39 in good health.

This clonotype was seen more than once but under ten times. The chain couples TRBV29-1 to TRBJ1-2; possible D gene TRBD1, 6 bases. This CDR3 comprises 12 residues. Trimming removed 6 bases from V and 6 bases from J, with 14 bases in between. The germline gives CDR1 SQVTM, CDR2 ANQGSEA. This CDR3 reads CSVLTGADGYTF. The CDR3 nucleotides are TGCAGCGTATTGACGGGGGCCGATGGCTACACCTTC.

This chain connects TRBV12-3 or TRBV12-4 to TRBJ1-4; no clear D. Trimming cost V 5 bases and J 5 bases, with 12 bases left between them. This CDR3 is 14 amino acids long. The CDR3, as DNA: TGTGCCAGCAGTATAAGCTGGTCCAATGAAAAACTGTTTTTT. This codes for CASSISWSNEKLFF.

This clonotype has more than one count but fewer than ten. CDR3 bases: TGTGCCAGCAGTGAGACAGAGTTAGATACGCAGTATTTT. It yields the protein CASSETELDTQYF. The V call is TRBV12-3 or TRBV12-4, the J call TRBJ2-3; a weak D match, TRBD1 (5 bases). V lost 5 bases and J 5 bases, leaving 11 bases between the germline ends. This CDR3 comprises 13 residues.

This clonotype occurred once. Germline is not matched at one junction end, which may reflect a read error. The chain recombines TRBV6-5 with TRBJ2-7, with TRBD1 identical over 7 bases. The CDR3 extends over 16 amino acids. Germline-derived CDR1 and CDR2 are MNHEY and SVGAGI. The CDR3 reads CASSYAPFGQAYEQNF. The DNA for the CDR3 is TGTGCCAGCAGTTACGCTCCGTTCGGACAGGCCTACGAGCAGAACTTC.

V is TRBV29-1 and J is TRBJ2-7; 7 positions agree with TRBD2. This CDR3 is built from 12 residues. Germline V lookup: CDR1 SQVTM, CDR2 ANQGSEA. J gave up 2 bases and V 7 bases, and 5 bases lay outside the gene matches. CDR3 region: CSGGRGAYEQYF. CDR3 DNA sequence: TGCAGCGGGGGACGGGGGGCCTACGAGCAGTACTTC.